This T cell receptor (beta chain) was observed in a study of T cell responses to AZD1222 COVID-19 vaccine. Concerning this clone itself: The target antigen is unknown.

TCRdb keeps only in-frame clones here, not all; method: immunoSEQ multiplex PCR. The repertoire holds around 87,000 clones, with 85% to 90% as singletons. Germline values: CDR1 KGHSH, CDR2 LQKENI. This CDR3 spans 13 amino acids. The V and J ends lost 3 bases and 8 bases, in that order; junction bases with no gene match: 6. Timing groups of about 4 and about 12 weeks for second doses were pooled. Study results and limitations: Just a handful of AZD1222 recipients tested seropositive at baseline. The peak T cell response came first, and repertoires were sampled only after it. Spike-specific TCR breadth and depth went up after people got two AZD1222 doses.

This clonotype originated in an adult who received the AZD1222 COVID-19 vaccine. This sample comprised peripheral blood, obtained 28 days after the second AZD1222 dose. The chain is built from TRBV18 and TRBJ1-2, with 7 bases matching TRBD1. This CDR3 reads CASSPARDSGYTF. The CDR3, as DNA: TGTGCCAGCTCACCTGCTAGGGACAGCGGCTACACCTTC. Filled out from reference TRBV18 and TRBJ1-2, the complete variable domain reads NAGVMQNPRHLVRRRGQEARLRCSPMKGHSHVYWYRQLPEEGLKFMVYLQKENIIDESGMPKERFSAEFPKEGPSILRIQQVVRGDSAAYFCASSPARDSGYTFGSGTRLTVV.